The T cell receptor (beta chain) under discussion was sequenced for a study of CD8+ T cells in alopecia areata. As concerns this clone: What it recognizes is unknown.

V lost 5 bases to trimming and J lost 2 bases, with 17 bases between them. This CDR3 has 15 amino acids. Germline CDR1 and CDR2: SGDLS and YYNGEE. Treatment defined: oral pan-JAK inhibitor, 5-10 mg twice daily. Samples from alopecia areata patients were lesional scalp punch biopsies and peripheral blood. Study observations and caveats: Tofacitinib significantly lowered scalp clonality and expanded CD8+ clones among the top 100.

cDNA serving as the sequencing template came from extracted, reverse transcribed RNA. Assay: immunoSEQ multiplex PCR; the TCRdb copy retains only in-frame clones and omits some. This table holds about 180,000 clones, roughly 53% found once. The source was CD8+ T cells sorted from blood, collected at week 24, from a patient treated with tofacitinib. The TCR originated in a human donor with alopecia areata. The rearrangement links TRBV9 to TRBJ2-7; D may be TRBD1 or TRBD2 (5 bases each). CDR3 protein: CASSLTGTPTYEQYF. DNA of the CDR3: TGTGCCAGCAGTCTGACCGGGACCCCCACCTACGAGCAGTACTTC.